This TCR beta chain was profiled in a study of T cell responses to AZD1222 COVID-19 vaccine. Profiled with immunoSEQ multiplex PCR; TCRdb holds only in-frame clones, not every one. The sample includes about 66,000 clones, 65% to 80% of them seen just once. V was clipped by 2 bases and J by 7 bases, with 8 bases between them. From germline, CDR1 is SGHNT and CDR2 YENEEA. This CDR3 region has 12 residues. The input for sequencing was peripheral blood, taken 28 days after the second AZD1222 dose. The V and J genes are TRBV11-3 and TRBJ1-1; D not resolved. The sequence derives from an adult who received the AZD1222 COVID-19 vaccine. The CDR3 sequence: CASSLSGDEAFF. CDR3 sequence (DNA): TGTGCCAGCAGCTTAAGCGGAGATGAAGCTTTCTTT.